These T cell receptor beta chains were read from a single sample in a study of T cell changes during pregnancy in multiple sclerosis. Using immunoSEQ multiplex PCR, the repertoire was profiled, and TCRdb retains in-frame clones only, with some absent. The sample consists of about 34,000 clones, 75% to 95% of them appearing once. Here the sequenced sample was CD8+ T cells from peripheral blood mononuclear cells, taken in the first trimester of pregnancy. These receptors were collected from a female donor with multiple sclerosis, enrolled in a pregnancy study. CDR3s include the opening cysteine and the closing phenylalanine or tryptophan. Fields, in order: clone size, D gene, V gene, J gene, CDR3 protein, CDR3 DNA. D genes are given only for firm matches. Clone size appears in some rows only: once, few, many, or a class for an expanded clone.

size: -; D: -; V: TRBV18; J: TRBJ1-4; CDR3: CASSNRATNEKLFF; DNA: TGTGCCAGCTCCAACAGGGCAACTAATGAAAAACTGTTTTTT
size: -; D: TRBD2; V: TRBV27; J: TRBJ2-7; CDR3: CASSHQTSAYLSYEQYF; DNA: TGTGCCAGCAGTCACCAGACTAGCGCTTACCTATCCTACGAGCAGTACTTC
size: -; D: TRBD2; V: TRBV9; J: TRBJ2-1; CDR3: CASSVGLAEIYNEQFF; DNA: TGTGCCAGCAGCGTGGGACTAGCGGAGATCTACAATGAGCAGTTCTTC
size: -; D: -; V: TRBV6-4; J: TRBJ2-2; CDR3: CASSDEGDAGELFF; DNA: TGTGCCAGCAGTGACGAGGGTGACGCCGGGGAGCTGTTTTTT
size: -; D: -; V: TRBV9; J: TRBJ1-2; CDR3: CASSALAGGYTF; DNA: TGTGCCAGCAGCGCCCTGGCGGGTGGCTACACCTTC
size: once; D: -; V: TRBV9; J: TRBJ1-2; CDR3: CASSARGEGYGYTF; DNA: TGTGCCAGCAGCGCCCGGGGTGAGGGCTATGGCTACACCTTC
size: -; D: -; V: TRBV29-1; J: TRBJ2-1; CDR3: CSVGGGASYNEQFF; DNA: TGCAGCGTTGGTGGCGGTGCCTCCTACAATGAGCAGTTCTTC
size: -; D: -; V: TRBV4-1; J: TRBJ2-5; CDR3: CASSQVAGTQYF; DNA: TGCGCCAGCAGCCAAGTCGCCGGGACCCAGTACTTC
size: -; D: -; V: TRBV7-8; J: TRBJ2-7; CDR3: CASSLNRGAGEQYF; DNA: TGTGCCAGCAGCTTAAATCGGGGGGCTGGTGAGCAGTACTTC
size: -; D: TRBD1; V: TRBV4-3; J: TRBJ1-2; CDR3: CASSQDSTGGSYGYTF; DNA: TGCGCCAGCAGCCAAGATTCTACAGGGGGCAGCTATGGCTACACCTTC
size: -; D: TRBD2; V: TRBV28; J: TRBJ2-5; CDR3: CASSFSGSGETQYF; DNA: TGTGCCAGCAGTTTCAGCGGGAGCGGGGAGACCCAGTACTTC
size: -; D: -; V: TRBV7-9; J: TRBJ1-3; CDR3: CASTPGTQGNTIYF; DNA: TGTGCCAGCACCCCAGGGACACAAGGAAACACCATATATTTT
size: -; D: -; V: TRBV5-5; J: TRBJ1-2; CDR3: CASSSWGGYGYTF; DNA: TGTGCCAGCAGCTCCTGGGGAGGTTATGGCTACACCTTC
size: once; D: -; V: TRBV28; J: TRBJ2-1; CDR3: CASSFRLSNEQFF; DNA: TGTGCCAGCAGTTTTAGACTGTCCAATGAGCAGTTCTTC
size: -; D: TRBD2; V: TRBV9; J: TRBJ2-1; CDR3: CASSDPLAGIDNEQFF; DNA: TGTGCCAGCAGCGACCCACTAGCGGGAATTGACAATGAGCAGTTCTTC
size: -; D: TRBD2; V: TRBV15; J: TRBJ2-5; CDR3: CATSRVAGVGETQYF; DNA: TGTGCCACCAGCAGGGTGGCGGGGGTCGGAGAGACCCAGTACTTC
size: -; D: -; V: TRBV29-1; J: TRBJ2-7; CDR3: CSADQGYEQYF; DNA: TGCAGCGCGGACCAGGGATACGAGCAGTACTTC
size: -; D: -; V: TRBV5-4; J: TRBJ2-7; CDR3: CASSPAAGEQYF; DNA: TGTGCCAGCAGCCCGGCAGCCGGGGAGCAGTACTTC
size: -; D: -; V: TRBV28; J: TRBJ2-1; CDR3: CASSFGSPNEQFF; DNA: TGTGCCAGCAGTTTCGGGTCCCCCAATGAGCAGTTCTTC
size: -; D: -; V: TRBV20-1; J: TRBJ2-5; CDR3: CSARDLGTQYF; DNA: TGCAGTGCTAGAGATCTCGGGACCCAGTACTTC
size: -; D: TRBD1; V: TRBV29-1; J: TRBJ2-1; CDR3: CSVARQGMGNEQFF; DNA: TGCAGCGTTGCCCGACAGGGTATGGGGAATGAGCAGTTCTTC
size: -; D: -; V: TRBV9; J: TRBJ2-1; CDR3: CASSVDRDSDPTYNEQFF; DNA: TGTGCCAGCAGCGTAGATAGAGACTCCGACCCCACCTACAATGAGCAGTTCTTC
size: few; D: TRBD1; V: TRBV7-9; J: TRBJ2-3; CDR3: CASSLDMHRGLGGDTQYF; DNA: TGTGCCAGCAGCTTAGATATGCACAGGGGGCTCGGCGGAGATACGCAGTATTTT
size: -; D: -; V: TRBV28; J: TRBJ2-7; CDR3: CASRSPSYEQYF; DNA: TGTGCCAGCAGGAGCCCCTCCTACGAGCAGTACTTC
size: once; D: -; V: TRBV19; J: TRBJ2-7; CDR3: CASSTWGDSYEQYF; DNA: TGTGCCAGTAGTACCTGGGGAGACTCCTACGAGCAGTACTTC
size: -; D: -; V: TRBV2; J: TRBJ2-1; CDR3: CASSEPDSRSYNEQFF; DNA: TGTGCCAGCAGTGAGCCGGACAGTCGCTCCTACAATGAGCAGTTCTTC
size: -; D: TRBD2; V: TRBV19; J: TRBJ2-1; CDR3: CATIAGWGYNEQFF; DNA: TGTGCCACCATAGCGGGGTGGGGCTACAATGAGCAGTTCTTC
size: once; D: TRBD2; V: TRBV7-2; J: TRBJ2-1; CDR3: CASSLGREFYNEQFF; DNA: TGTGCCAGCAGCTTGGGGCGGGAGTTTTACAATGAGCAGTTCTTC
size: -; D: -; V: TRBV29-1; J: TRBJ1-2; CDR3: CSVNPGQPNYGYTF; DNA: TGCAGCGTAAACCCGGGACAACCTAACTATGGCTACACCTTC
size: -; D: -; V: TRBV2; J: TRBJ2-1; CDR3: CASSVQTPKQFF; DNA: TGTGCCAGCAGTGTACAGACCCCAAAGCAGTTCTTC
size: -; D: -; V: TRBV6-5; J: TRBJ1-6; CDR3: CASSYRHMGESPLHF; DNA: TGTGCCAGCAGTTACCGTCACATGGGCGAGTCACCCCTCCACTTT
size: -; D: -; V: TRBV29-1; J: TRBJ2-3; CDR3: CSVEKGRTDTQYF; DNA: TGCAGCGTTGAGAAGGGGAGGACAGATACGCAGTATTTT
size: -; D: TRBD1; V: TRBV19; J: TRBJ2-2; CDR3: CASSIIGTETGELFF; DNA: TGTGCCAGTAGTATAATTGGGACAGAGACCGGGGAGCTGTTTTTT
size: -; D: TRBD1; V: TRBV10-3; J: TRBJ2-7; CDR3: CAMDRNPGQGAKKQYF; DNA: TGTGCCATGGACCGGAATCCGGGACAGGGGGCGAAAAAGCAGTACTTC
size: -; D: TRBD1; V: TRBV15; J: TRBJ2-7; CDR3: CATSRPGTGHYEQYF; DNA: TGTGCCACCAGCAGGCCCGGGACAGGGCACTACGAGCAGTACTTC
size: -; D: TRBD1; V: TRBV28; J: TRBJ2-7; CDR3: CASSFRGRRAEQYF; DNA: TGTGCCAGCAGTTTCAGGGGGCGCAGGGCCGAGCAGTACTTC
size: few; D: TRBD1; V: TRBV7-9; J: TRBJ1-2; CDR3: CASSPGQLRGYTF; DNA: TGTGCCAGCAGCCCGGGACAGCTACGGGGCTACACCTTC
size: -; D: -; V: TRBV7-9; J: TRBJ1-1; CDR3: CATRATIGEVAEAFF; DNA: TGTGCCACCCGTGCGACCATCGGGGAGGTAGCTGAAGCTTTCTTT
size: -; D: -; V: TRBV11-2; J: TRBJ2-2; CDR3: CASSPDTSGELFF; DNA: TGTGCCAGCAGCCCGGACACTTCCGGGGAGCTGTTTTTT
size: -; D: -; V: TRBV19; J: TRBJ2-1; CDR3: CASSIGGRYNEQFF; DNA: TGTGCCAGTAGTATAGGTGGCAGATACAATGAGCAGTTCTTC
size: -; D: -; V: TRBV7-6; J: TRBJ2-3; CDR3: CASSLILAATDTQYF; DNA: TGTGCCAGCAGCTTAATTTTAGCGGCCACAGATACGCAGTATTTT
size: few; D: -; V: TRBV27; J: TRBJ1-5; CDR3: CASRAGNQPQHF; DNA: TGTGCCAGCAGGGCAGGAAATCAGCCCCAGCATTTT
size: once; D: TRBD1; V: TRBV11-2; J: TRBJ1-2; CDR3: CASSSPGQSYNGYTF; DNA: TGTGCCAGCAGCTCTCCGGGACAGAGCTACAATGGCTACACCTTC
size: -; D: -; V: TRBV29-1; J: TRBJ2-2; CDR3: CSLRAPTGELFF; DNA: TGCAGCTTGAGAGCGCCTACCGGGGAGCTGTTTTTT
size: -; D: -; V: TRBV6-1; J: TRBJ1-5; CDR3: CASSGRGLGQPQHF; DNA: TGTGCCAGCAGTGGCCGGGGTTTGGGACAGCCCCAGCATTTT
size: -; D: -; V: TRBV29-1; J: TRBJ2-7; CDR3: CSVLAGAYEQYF; DNA: TGCAGCGTTCTTGCTGGGGCGTACGAGCAGTACTTC
size: -; D: TRBD2; V: TRBV6-4; J: TRBJ2-3; CDR3: CASSDLKTSGSTDTQYF; DNA: TGTGCCAGCAGTGACTTAAAAACTAGCGGGAGCACAGATACGCAGTATTTT
size: -; D: -; V: TRBV5-4; J: TRBJ2-2; CDR3: CASSYEAKAYTGELFF; DNA: TGTGCCAGCAGCTACGAGGCCAAGGCGTACACCGGGGAGCTGTTTTTT
size: -; D: TRBD2; V: TRBV27; J: TRBJ2-1; CDR3: CASSGLAGVNEQFF; DNA: TGTGCCAGCAGCGGACTAGCGGGAGTAAATGAGCAGTTCTTC
size: -; D: -; V: TRBV7-9; J: TRBJ1-2; CDR3: CASSFTDSRYGYTF; DNA: TGTGCCAGCAGCTTCACCGACAGCCGCTATGGCTACACCTTC